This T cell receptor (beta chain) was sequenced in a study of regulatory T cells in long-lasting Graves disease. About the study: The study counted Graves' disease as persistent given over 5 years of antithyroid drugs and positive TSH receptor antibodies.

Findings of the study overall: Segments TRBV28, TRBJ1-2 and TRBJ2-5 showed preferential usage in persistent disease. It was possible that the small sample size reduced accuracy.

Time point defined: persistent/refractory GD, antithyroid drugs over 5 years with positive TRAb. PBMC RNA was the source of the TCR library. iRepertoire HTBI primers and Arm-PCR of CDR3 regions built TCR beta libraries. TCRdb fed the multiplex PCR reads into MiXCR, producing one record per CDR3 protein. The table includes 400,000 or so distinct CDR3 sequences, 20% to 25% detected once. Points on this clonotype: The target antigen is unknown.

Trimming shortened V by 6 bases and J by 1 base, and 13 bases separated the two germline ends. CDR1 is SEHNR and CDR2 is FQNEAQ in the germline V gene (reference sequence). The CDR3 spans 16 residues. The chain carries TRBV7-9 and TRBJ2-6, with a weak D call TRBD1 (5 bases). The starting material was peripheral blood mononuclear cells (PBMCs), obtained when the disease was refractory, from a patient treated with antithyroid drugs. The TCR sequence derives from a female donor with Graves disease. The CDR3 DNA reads TGTGCCAGCAGGGCCCAGGGTCAATCTGGGGCCAACGTCCTGACTTTC. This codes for CASRAQGQSGANVLTF.